The T cell receptor beta chain described here comes from a study of shared clonotypes between healthy human individuals. Naive CD8 cells were CD45RO-negative, positively selected for CCR7, excluding terminally differentiated effector memory CD45RA+ cells. To note about this clone: Its cognate antigen is unknown.

Broader study findings: Generally, estimated richness proved larger in naive subsets than it did in memory subsets.

Profiling relied on immunoSEQ multiplex PCR, and the TCRdb table lists in-frame clones only, not all of them. The repertoire holds 2 million to 2.5 million clones, with approximately 94% as singletons. From germline, CDR1 is SGHKS and CDR2 YYEKEE (reference sequence). Trimming took 4 bases from V and 3 from J, leaving 26 bases between them. The CDR3 covers 18 residues. Sequenced material: naive CD8+ T cells sorted from blood. The sequence was collected from a man younger than 30 in good health. V gene TRBV5-5 combines with J gene TRBJ2-7; D uncertain. CDR3 DNA: TGTGCCAGCAGCGATCTTTTTGGGGTTCCTAAACTCCTCTACGAGCAGTACTTC. Its translation is CASSDLFGVPKLLYEQYF.